These T cell receptor beta chains were read from a single sample in a study of cytomegalovirus exposure and HLA in healthy donors. The protocol was immunoSEQ multiplex PCR, while the TCRdb copy is restricted to in-frame clones and leaves out a portion. The top ten hold about 8% of the sample, which has some 89,000 clones, about 71% seen once. Material for sequencing was PBMCs. All receptors come from a man in his sixties in good health and CMV-seronegative. The CDR3 runs from the conserved cysteine through the conserved F or W. The order of the fields is V gene, clone size, D gene, J gene, CDR3 protein, CDR3 DNA. The D gene is left open where the match is weak. Expanded clones are given a class, and other clones once, few, many or no size at all.

v_call: TRBV10-3; clone_size: .; d_call: TRBD1; j_call: TRBJ1-3; cdr3_aa: CAISKGQTSSGNTIYF; cdr3_nt: TGTGCCATCAGTAAGGGACAGACTAGCTCTGGAAACACCATATATTTT
v_call: TRBV6-5; clone_size: .; d_call: TRBD1; j_call: TRBJ1-2; cdr3_aa: CASSWRGGRNYGYTF; cdr3_nt: TGTGCCAGCAGTTGGAGAGGGGGCAGAAACTATGGCTACACCTTC
v_call: TRBV27; clone_size: .; d_call: .; j_call: TRBJ2-5; cdr3_aa: CASSLSGGETQYF; cdr3_nt: TGTGCCAGCAGTTTATCGGGAGGCGAGACCCAGTACTTC
v_call: TRBV27; clone_size: .; d_call: TRBD1; j_call: TRBJ2-7; cdr3_aa: CASSLTGQGRSYEQYF; cdr3_nt: TGTGCCAGCAGTTTAACGGGACAGGGGCGATCCTACGAGCAGTACTTC
v_call: TRBV29-1; clone_size: .; d_call: .; j_call: TRBJ2-7; cdr3_aa: CSAGQSYEQYF; cdr3_nt: TGCAGCGCTGGACAGTCCTACGAGCAGTACTTC
v_call: TRBV5-1; clone_size: .; d_call: TRBD1; j_call: TRBJ2-5; cdr3_aa: CASSSGQGDPRSQYF; cdr3_nt: TGCGCCAGCAGCTCCGGACAGGGTGACCCCCGGTCCCAGTACTTC
v_call: TRBV7-6; clone_size: few; d_call: TRBD1; j_call: TRBJ1-2; cdr3_aa: CASSPIDRVYGYTF; cdr3_nt: TGTGCCAGCAGCCCCATAGACAGGGTTTATGGCTACACCTTC
v_call: TRBV27; clone_size: .; d_call: .; j_call: TRBJ2-7; cdr3_aa: CASRPTGGDYEQYF; cdr3_nt: TGTGCCAGCAGGCCCACAGGGGGGGACTACGAGCAGTACTTC
v_call: TRBV9; clone_size: once; d_call: TRBD2; j_call: TRBJ2-5; cdr3_aa: CASNLAGEETQYF; cdr3_nt: TGTGCCAGCAACTTAGCGGGGGAAGAGACCCAGTACTTC
v_call: TRBV6-1; clone_size: .; d_call: .; j_call: TRBJ2-7; cdr3_aa: CASSDRGVNYEQYF; cdr3_nt: TGTGCCAGCAGTGATCGCGGCGTAAACTACGAGCAGTACTTC
v_call: TRBV28; clone_size: .; d_call: TRBD1; j_call: TRBJ2-3; cdr3_aa: CASNSEFDREPPDTQYF; cdr3_nt: TGTGCCAGCAATTCTGAGTTTGACAGGGAGCCCCCAGATACGCAGTATTTT
v_call: TRBV30; clone_size: .; d_call: TRBD2; j_call: TRBJ2-5; cdr3_aa: CAWSKGAGGQETQYF; cdr3_nt: TGTGCCTGGAGTAAAGGCGCGGGGGGACAAGAGACCCAGTACTTC
v_call: TRBV5-5; clone_size: once; d_call: .; j_call: TRBJ1-5; cdr3_aa: CASSSASDQPQHF; cdr3_nt: TGTGCCAGCAGCTCGGCCAGCGATCAGCCCCAGCATTTT
v_call: TRBV4-1; clone_size: .; d_call: TRBD2; j_call: TRBJ2-3; cdr3_aa: CASSQSSSGSTNTQYF; cdr3_nt: TGCGCCAGCAGCCAATCGTCTAGCGGGAGTACCAATACGCAGTATTTT
v_call: TRBV5-1; clone_size: .; d_call: TRBD1; j_call: TRBJ1-5; cdr3_aa: CASSISTGDQPQHF; cdr3_nt: TGCGCCAGCAGCATATCGACAGGGGATCAGCCCCAGCATTTT